The 8 T cell receptor beta chains in this list originate from one sample, sequenced in a study of beta chain features in type 1 diabetes. General study points: Shorter TCRB CDR3s, moderately but significantly so, were found in Type 1 diabetes patients in all four CD4+ subsets.

Expressed TCRB transcripts were sequenced because the isolated RNA had all been reverse transcribed beforehand. Clones were read by immunoSEQ multiplex PCR, and TCRdb kept only the in-frame ones, dropping some. The table has 150,000 to 200,000 clones, around 9% seen once; the top ten hold around 0.7%. Antigens for these TCRs are unknown. Specimen: central memory CD4+ T cells from blood. These TCRs come from a woman aged 25 to 39 with type 1 diabetes.

This clone was counted only a few times. This chain uses TRBV19 with TRBJ2-3; possibly TRBD2 for D (5 bases). The germline V gene has CDR1 LNHDA and CDR2 SQIVND (reference sequence). This CDR3 is 15 amino acids long. V was trimmed by 5 bases and J by 4 bases, leaving 16 bases between them. Written as DNA, the CDR3 is TGTGCCAGTAGTGAAGGTAGCGTAGGCCCAGATACGCAGTATTTT. As protein: CASSEGSVGPDTQYF.

This clone showed up just a few times. The CDR3, as DNA: TGTGCCAGCAGCGGGACTAGCGGGAGGAACTACGAGCAGTACTTC. Its protein product is CASSGTSGRNYEQYF. The chain uses TRBV6-5 and TRBJ2-7; 15 bases fit TRBD2. The germline V gene encodes CDR1 MNHEY and CDR2 SVGAGI. CDR3 length: 15 residues. V shed 6 bases and J 3 bases; nucleotides not matched to a gene: 3.

This clone was recorded a few times. In nucleotides, the CDR3 is TGTGCCAGCAGCTTAGGACAGGGGGCTGATACGCAGTATTTT. As protein: CASSLGQGADTQYF. The genes are TRBV7-9 and TRBJ2-3, with TRBD1 identical over 10 bases. CDR1 SEHNR and CDR2 FQNEAQ come from the germline V gene (reference sequence). The CDR3 runs to 14 residues. V dropped 1 base and J dropped 6; count of bases not matched to a gene: 1.

This chain joins TRBV18 and TRBJ2-7; 9 nucleotides match TRBD1. This CDR3 has 14 residues. Germline CDR1 KGHSH, CDR2 LQKENI. Trimming cost V 4 bases and J 1 base; bases outside gene matches: 2. The CDR3 region is CASSRGQGSYEQYF. The DNA of the CDR3 is TGTGCCAGCTCACGCGGACAGGGGTCCTACGAGCAGTACTTC.

This clone has only a few counts. The CDR3 nucleotides read TGTGCCAGCAGTGAAAAACAGGCCGCGGGGCCACTCCAATACTTC. This encodes CASSEKQAAGPLQYF. The chain uses TRBV2 and TRBJ2-7, with D maybe TRBD2 (6 bases). Trimming removed 2 bases at V and 13 bases at J, with 24 bases between. Germline loops: CDR1 SNHLY, CDR2 FYNNEI. The CDR3 covers 15 residues.

This clone was picked up a small number of times. The chain carries TRBV12-1 and TRBJ2-5; TRBD2 is the table's D call, not checked against the DNA. TRBV12-1 is tagged as a pseudogene. The length of the CDR3 is 15 residues. The CDR3 loop reads CASSFTSGTQETQYF. In DNA, the CDR3 is TGTGCCAGCAGCTTCACTAGCGGGACCCAAGAGACCCAGTACTTC.

The rearrangement joins TRBV5-4 to TRBJ2-1; possibly TRBD1 for D (6 bases). CDR1 and CDR2 (germline): SGHNT, YYREEE (reference sequence). V gave up 1 base and J gave up 8 bases, with 16 bases separating them. CDR3 length equals 15 residues. CDR3 DNA: TGTGCCAGCAGCTTGAGGTCAGGGGATCTCCATGAGCAGTTCTTC. Translation gives CASSLRSGDLHEQFF.

This clone has a handful of counts. The J gene is TRBJ1-2, the V gene TRBV19; D perhaps matches TRBD1 (5 bases). Looked up from germline, CDR1 is LNHDA and CDR2 is SQIVND (reference sequence). The length of the CDR3 is 11 residues. V was trimmed by 8 bases and J by 8 bases, leaving 12 bases between them. DNA for the CDR3: TGTGCCAGTGATAAGGGGTTCGGCTACACCTTC. It is translated as CASDKGFGYTF. The full variable domain, in which reference TRBV19 and TRBJ1-2 provide the parts outside the CDR3, is DGGITQSPKYLFRKEGQNVTLSCEQNLNHDAMYWYRQDPGQGLRLIYYSQIVNDFQKGDIAEGYSVSREKKESFPLTVTSAQKNPTAFYLCASDKGFGYTFGSGTRLTVV.